The 4 T cell receptor beta chains in this list originate from one sample, sequenced in a study of T cell changes during pregnancy in multiple sclerosis. Using immunoSEQ multiplex PCR, the repertoire was profiled, and TCRdb retains in-frame clones only, with some absent. The table lists some 56,000 clones, 92% of them singletons, with approximately 0.6% in the top ten. This specimen was CD4+ T cells from peripheral blood mononuclear cells, taken after pregnancy. The receptors stem from a female donor with multiple sclerosis, enrolled in a pregnancy study.

The chain carries TRBV7-2 and TRBJ2-1; 10 nucleotides match TRBD2. This CDR3 is built from 15 residues. Trimming removed 5 bases from V and 6 bases from J; junction bases left unmatched: 7. Germline-derived CDR1 and CDR2 are SGHTA and FQGNSA. CDR3 amino acids: CASSPSGGVFNEQFF. In DNA, the CDR3 is TGTGCCAGCAGCCCAAGCGGGGGGGTATTCAATGAGCAGTTCTTC.

This chain uses TRBV7-2 with TRBJ1-1, with TRBD1 matching 7 bases. Germline V gene data show CDR1 as SGHTA and CDR2 as FQGNSA. The CDR3 is 15 amino acids. Losses at the gene ends were 5 bases for V and 0 bases for J; bases not matched to a gene: 6. CDR3 amino acids: CASSPLGTVNTEAFF. The CDR3, as DNA: TGTGCCAGCAGCCCCCTTGGGACAGTGAACACTGAAGCTTTCTTT.

The CDR3 region has the DNA TGTGCCAGCAGTGAGCCGTTTAACAATGAGCAGTTCTTC. Translated: CASSEPFNNEQFF. The chain recombines TRBV6-5 with TRBJ2-1; D gene unclear. The V gene's germline CDR1 is MNHEY and CDR2 SVGAGI. This CDR3 region has 13 residues. Trimming left V 5 bases short and J 5 bases short, with 10 bases between.

The CDR3 is CASSVESSGRNEQFF. Written as DNA, the CDR3 is TGTGCCAGCAGCGTAGAATCTAGCGGGCGCAATGAGCAGTTCTTC. The J gene is TRBJ2-1, the V gene TRBV9; the match to TRBD2 covers 8 bases. The germline gives CDR1 SGDLS, CDR2 YYNGEE. Trimming cost V 0 bases and J 6 bases; bases outside gene matches: 5. The CDR3 has 15 residues.